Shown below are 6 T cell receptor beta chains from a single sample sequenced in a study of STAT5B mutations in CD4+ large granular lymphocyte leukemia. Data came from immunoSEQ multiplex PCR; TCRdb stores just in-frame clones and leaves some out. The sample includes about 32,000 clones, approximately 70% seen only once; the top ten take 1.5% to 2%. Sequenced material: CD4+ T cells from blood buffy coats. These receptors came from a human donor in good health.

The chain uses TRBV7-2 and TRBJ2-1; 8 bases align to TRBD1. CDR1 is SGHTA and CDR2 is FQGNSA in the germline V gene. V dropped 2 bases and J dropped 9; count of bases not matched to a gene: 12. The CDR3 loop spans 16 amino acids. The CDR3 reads CASSLSVAGGLSEQFF. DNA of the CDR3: TGTGCCAGCAGCTTATCGGTCGCAGGGGGCCTTAGTGAGCAGTTCTTC.

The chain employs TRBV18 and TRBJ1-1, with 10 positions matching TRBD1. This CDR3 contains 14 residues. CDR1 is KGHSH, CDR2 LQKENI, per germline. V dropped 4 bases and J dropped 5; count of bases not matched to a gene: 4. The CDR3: CASSLGQGRTEAFF. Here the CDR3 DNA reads TGTGCCAGCTCACTGGGACAGGGGCGAACTGAAGCTTTCTTT.

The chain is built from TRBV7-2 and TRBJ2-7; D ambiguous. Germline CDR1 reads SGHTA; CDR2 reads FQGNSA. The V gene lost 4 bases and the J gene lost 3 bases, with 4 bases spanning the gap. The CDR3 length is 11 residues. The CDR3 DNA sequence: TGTGCCAGCAGCTCCGACTACGAGCAGTACTTC. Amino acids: CASSSDYEQYF.

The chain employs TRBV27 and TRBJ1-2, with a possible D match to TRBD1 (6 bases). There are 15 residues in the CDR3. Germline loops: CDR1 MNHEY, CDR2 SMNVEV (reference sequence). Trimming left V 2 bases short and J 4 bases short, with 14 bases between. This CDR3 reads CASSLNSARGYGYTF. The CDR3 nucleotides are TGTGCCAGCAGTTTAAATTCGGCCAGGGGCTATGGCTACACCTTC.

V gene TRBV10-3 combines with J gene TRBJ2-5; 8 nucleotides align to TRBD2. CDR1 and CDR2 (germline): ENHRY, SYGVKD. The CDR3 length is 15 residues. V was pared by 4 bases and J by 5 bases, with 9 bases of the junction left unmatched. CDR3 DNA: TGTGCCATCAGTGGGGCAGCGGGGGACGGGGAGACCCAGTACTTC. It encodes CAISGAAGDGETQYF.

The DNA for the CDR3 is TGTGCCAGCAGCGTAGCTACTAGCGGGGTGCAAGAGACCCAGTACTTC. Its protein is CASSVATSGVQETQYF. V is TRBV9 and J is TRBJ2-5, with 10 bases that match TRBD2. V shed 0 bases, J shed 2 bases, and the junction held 4 bases outside the gene matches. The CDR3 runs 16 residues. Germline CDR1 SGDLS, CDR2 YYNGEE. The full variable domain, its missing parts supplied by reference TRBV9 and TRBJ2-5, is DSGVTQTPKHLITATGQRVTLRCSPRSGDLSVYWYQQSLDQGLQFLIQYYNGEERAKGNILERFSAQQFPDLHSELNLSSLELGDSALYFCASSVATSGVQETQYFGPGTRLLVL.